Detailed here is one TCR beta chain. Method: immunoSEQ multiplex PCR; TCRdb's copy keeps in-frame clones and lacks some. The sample carries more than 400,000 clones, 81% recorded once. This specimen belongs to a study of shared clonotypes between healthy human individuals. The V and J ends lost 2 bases and 5 bases respectively, with 10 bases between them. Germline V lookup: CDR1 SGHDT, CDR2 YYEEEE. The CDR3 has 13 amino acids. The source of this sequence is a woman in her 40s in good health. Some clones in this sample may be carry-over from other donors' samples. The sequenced sample was PBMCs. The chain employs TRBV5-6 and TRBJ2-5; D gene ambiguous. The CDR3 loop is CASSLMGGETQYF. DNA of the CDR3: TGTGCCAGCAGCTTAATGGGTGGTGAGACCCAGTACTTC.